The 21 T cell receptor beta chains in this list originate from one sample, sequenced in a study of T cell changes during pregnancy in multiple sclerosis (dated by TCRdb to about 2019). Libraries were made using the immunoSEQ multiplex PCR assay. TCRdb limited this immuneACCESS table to in-frame rearrangements with V and J called. A share of clones is missing; checked studies link under half to unresolved V genes, and the rest is unexplained. This sample has 60,000 or so clones in its table, and less than 95% of those were observed once. The ten largest clones add up to more than 2% of the sample. Sequencing used peripheral blood, obtained in the second trimester of pregnancy. The receptors derive from a female donor in good health, enrolled as a control in a pregnancy study.

CDR3 protein: CASSRGQVGQPQHF. For the CDR3, the DNA is TGTGCCAGCAGTAGAGGACAGGTAGGGCAGCCCCAGCATTTT. This chain connects TRBV27 to TRBJ1-5, with 7 nucleotides matching TRBD1. V lost 5 bases and J lost 7; bases outside the gene matches: 8. The CDR3 length is 14 residues. Per the germline V gene, CDR1 is MNHEY and CDR2 is SMNVEV (reference sequence).

The chain employs TRBV6-5 and TRBJ2-7; TRBD2 matches 7 bases. The junction had 10 bases not matched to a gene; V was cut back by 5 bases and J by 3 bases. Per the germline V gene, CDR1 is MNHEY and CDR2 is SVGAGI. The CDR3 is 15 residues long. The DNA of the CDR3 is TGTGCCAGCAGTCCCGCCTCACGGGGGGTCTACGAGCAGTACTTC. This sequence encodes CASSPASRGVYEQYF.

The chain has TRBV15 and TRBJ2-7, with 12 nucleotides matching TRBD2. Looked up from germline, CDR1 is LNHNV and CDR2 is YYDKDF (reference sequence). The CDR3 consists of 16 residues. The V segment lost 5 bases and the J segment 9 bases; nucleotides outside the gene matches: 14. The CDR3 is CATSSDLAGGPRAQYF. The CDR3 nucleotides are TGTGCCACCAGCTCGGACCTAGCGGGAGGGCCTCGTGCGCAGTACTTC.

This chain connects TRBV28 to TRBJ2-7; 10 positions agree with TRBD2. After removal of 7 bases from V and 13 bases from J, the junction contained 16 bases not matched to a gene. Germline V gives CDR1 MDHEN, CDR2 SYDVKM. The CDR3 is 14 residues long. The CDR3 sequence is CASTSGTSAKTTYF. CDR3 in DNA: TGTGCCAGCACCTCCGGGACTAGCGCGAAAACGACTTACTTC. Variable domain in full (rest from reference TRBV28 and TRBJ2-7): DVKVTQSSRYLVKRTGEKVFLECVQDMDHENMFWYRQDPGLGLRLIYFSYDVKMKEKGDIPEGYSVSREKKERFSLILESASTNQTSMYLCASTSGTSAKTTYFGPGTRLTVT.

The chain recombines TRBV9 with TRBJ1-1; 9 bases are shared with TRBD1. This CDR3 comprises 15 residues. V dropped 3 bases and J dropped 5; count of bases not matched to a gene: 8. Per germline, CDR1 SGDLS and CDR2 YYNGEE. CDR3 region: CASSDQQGARTEAFF. The CDR3 bases are TGTGCCAGCAGCGATCAACAGGGGGCAAGAACTGAAGCTTTCTTT.

V and J are TRBV7-9 and TRBJ2-3; maybe TRBD1 (5 bases). The V gene lost 5 bases and the J gene lost 2 bases, with 17 bases spanning the gap. The CDR3 spans 16 residues. The germline V gene has CDR1 SEHNR and CDR2 FQNEAQ (reference sequence). The CDR3 DNA reads as TGTGCCAGCAGCCCAGGGCAGAGTTACTCCACAGATACGCAGTATTTT. Its protein product is CASSPGQSYSTDTQYF.

The genes are TRBV6-4 and TRBJ2-2, with D possibly matching TRBD1 (5 bases). This CDR3 has 15 residues. V lost 0 bases to trimming and J lost 5 bases, with 10 bases between them. CDR1 is MRHNA, CDR2 SNTAGT, per germline. In nucleotides, the CDR3 is TGTGCCAGCAGTGACTCCCCACAGGTGACCGGGGAGCTGTTTTTT. This sequence encodes CASSDSPQVTGELFF.

The chain combines TRBV10-3 with TRBJ1-1; tentative D call: TRBD1 (5 bases). CDR1 is ENHRY and CDR2 is SYGVKD in the germline V gene. The CDR3 loop spans 13 amino acids. Trimming left V 0 bases short and J 4 bases short, with 6 bases between. The CDR3 region is CAISESGGTEAFF. The CDR3 DNA is TGTGCCATCAGTGAGTCCGGGGGCACTGAAGCTTTCTTT.

This chain connects TRBV5-6 to TRBJ1-1; maybe TRBD1 (6 bases). The germline gives CDR1 SGHDT, CDR2 YYEEEE. The CDR3 loop spans 14 amino acids. Trimming stripped 5 bases from V and 3 bases from J, with 14 bases between. CDR3 in amino acids: CASRSGGAYTEAFF. In nucleotides, the CDR3 is TGTGCCAGCAGGTCGGGGGGCGCGTACACTGAAGCTTTCTTT.

V gene TRBV27 combines with J gene TRBJ1-1, with no clear D. The CDR3 runs to 14 residues. In germline, CDR1 is MNHEY, CDR2 SMNVEV (reference sequence). V was clipped by 3 bases and J by 0 bases, with 8 bases between them. The CDR3 protein is CASSFANMNTEAFF. The CDR3 bases are TGTGCCAGCAGTTTTGCAAACATGAACACTGAAGCTTTCTTT.

The V and J genes are TRBV28 and TRBJ2-2; TRBD2 matches at 7 bases. The CDR3 sequence is 16 residues long. Per germline, CDR1 MDHEN and CDR2 SYDVKM. J was trimmed by 2 bases and V by 0 bases; bases with no gene match: 3. CDR3 residues: CASSLWLAENTGELFF. CDR3 DNA sequence: TGTGCCAGCAGTTTATGGCTAGCGGAAAACACCGGGGAGCTGTTTTTT.

The chain carries TRBV4-1 and TRBJ1-1, with D hard to call. With 4 bases removed from V and 0 bases from J, the gap between germline ends came to 6 bases. Germline loops: CDR1 MGHRA, CDR2 YSYEKL. The CDR3 is made up of 13 amino acids. The CDR3 region is CASSPPVNTEAFF. CDR3 nucleotides: TGCGCCAGCAGCCCTCCAGTGAACACTGAAGCTTTCTTT.

The rearrangement joins TRBV6-6 to TRBJ1-5; 8 bases match TRBD1. This CDR3 comprises 15 residues. J gave up 7 bases and V 2 bases, and 7 bases lay outside the gene matches. Germline V gene sequence: CDR1 MNHNY, CDR2 SVGAGI (reference sequence). CDR3 loop: CASSYVDRGGQPQHF. The CDR3 DNA follows: TGTGCCAGCAGTTACGTTGACAGGGGAGGCCAGCCCCAGCATTTT.

Concerning this clone: This CDR3 is also generated by other DNA sequences in the sample. The V call is TRBV6-5, the J call TRBJ2-1; TRBD2 agrees at 12 bases. The CDR3 runs 14 residues. The germline gives CDR1 MNHEY, CDR2 SVGAGI. Unmatched junction bases numbered 4, after V lost 5 bases and J lost 8 bases. The CDR3: CASSLAGGPYEQFF. CDR3 in DNA: TGTGCCAGCAGTCTAGCGGGGGGGCCGTATGAGCAGTTCTTC.

The chain carries TRBV9 and TRBJ2-1, with 9 nucleotides matching TRBD2. V shed 1 base, J shed 2 bases, and the junction held 7 bases outside the gene matches. The CDR3 consists of 17 residues. CDR1 and CDR2 (germline): SGDLS, YYNGEE. In DNA, the CDR3 is TGTGCCAGCAGCGTAAGTCTGCGGGAGGGCCCCTACAATGAGCAGTTCTTC. It is translated as CASSVSLREGPYNEQFF.

Of note for this clone: A read error may account for a junction end that differs from germline. This chain uses TRBV6-1 with TRBJ2-7; TRBD2 aligns across 8 bases. The germline V gene has CDR1 MNHNS and CDR2 SASEGT. There are 15 residues in the CDR3. CDR3: CASSEGSGSSYEQYF. DNA for the CDR3: TGTGCCAGCAGCGAAGGGAGCGGGAGCTCCTACGAGCAGTACTTC.

The rearrangement uses TRBV15 and TRBJ1-2; D not resolved. The CDR3 runs 13 residues. The germline V gene encodes CDR1 LNHNV and CDR2 YYDKDF (reference sequence). The V and J ends lost 0 bases and 8 bases respectively, with 10 bases between them. The CDR3 loop is CATSRDSGLGYTF. CDR3 DNA sequence: TGTGCCACCAGCAGAGATTCGGGTTTGGGCTACACCTTC.

The chain carries TRBV2 and TRBJ1-1; a weak D match, TRBD1 (6 bases). The CDR3 covers 14 residues. V was trimmed by 2 bases and J by 3 bases, leaving 10 bases between them. CDR1 and CDR2 from the germline V gene are SNHLY and FYNNEI. CDR3 in DNA: TGTGCCAGCAGTGAAACCACAGGGTACACTGAAGCTTTCTTT. This sequence encodes CASSETTGYTEAFF.

The CDR3 bases are TGCGCCAGCAGCGTCGACAGGGCCGAGCAGTACTTC. Protein sequence: CASSVDRAEQYF. J is TRBJ2-7 and V is TRBV5-1, with 7 bases matching TRBD1. The germline V gene has CDR1 SGHRS and CDR2 YFSETQ. This CDR3 has 12 amino acids. Unmatched junction bases numbered 4, after V lost 4 bases and J lost 6 bases.

V is TRBV19 and J is TRBJ2-5; 10 bases line up with TRBD2. This CDR3 comprises 15 residues. The germline gives CDR1 LNHDA, CDR2 SQIVND (reference sequence). Germline trimming cut 2 bases from V and 4 bases from J; bases unmatched to any gene: 4. CDR3 coding DNA: TGTGCCAGTAGTATACTAGCGGGGGTGTCAGAGACCCAGTACTTC. It encodes CASSILAGVSETQYF.

The chain employs TRBV7-8 and TRBJ1-5; no firm D call. The CDR3 has 18 residues. Germline-derived CDR1 and CDR2 are SGHVS and FQNEAQ. V lost 5 bases and J 1 base, leaving 21 bases between the germline ends. CDR3 nucleotides: TGTGCCAGCAGCCCAGTCTTGAGCGGGGAGGACAGCAATCAGCCCCAGCATTTT. Translation gives CASSPVLSGEDSNQPQHF.